The clone carrying this T cell receptor beta chain appeared many times. Its target is not known. The study left out patients who had uncontrolled infection, other autoimmune disease, pregnancy or lactation. This sample was included in a study of T cells in Graves' hyperthyroidism and ophthalmopathy. Findings and caveats of the study: The model predicted ophthalmopathy a median approximately seven months before onset. Classification by a 13 V-J model distinguished ophthalmopathy from stable hyperthyroidism.

The source material, RNA transcripts, was used to amplify TCR beta CDR3 regions. An initial round of RT-PCR targeting the TCR CDR3 relied on the HTBI primer set. TCRdb passed the multiplex PCR reads through MiXCR, listing each CDR3 protein once. The data contain some 510,000 distinct CDR3 sequences, around 45% of them singletons. This CDR3 comprises 17 residues. Trimming removed 1 base from V and 0 bases from J; junction bases left unmatched: 6. Germline-derived CDR1 and CDR2 are LNHNV and YYDKDF (reference sequence). This clonotype originated in a woman between 18 and 29 years old with Graves' hyperthyroidism. The rearrangement uses TRBV15 and TRBJ1-3; TRBD1 aligns across 7 bases. The specimen sequenced was peripheral blood or thyroid tissue (not recorded which). This chain's CDR3 is CATSRGGTETSGNTIYF. The CDR3 DNA sequence: TGTGCCACCAGCAGAGGGGGGACAGAAACCTCTGGAAACACCATATATTTT.